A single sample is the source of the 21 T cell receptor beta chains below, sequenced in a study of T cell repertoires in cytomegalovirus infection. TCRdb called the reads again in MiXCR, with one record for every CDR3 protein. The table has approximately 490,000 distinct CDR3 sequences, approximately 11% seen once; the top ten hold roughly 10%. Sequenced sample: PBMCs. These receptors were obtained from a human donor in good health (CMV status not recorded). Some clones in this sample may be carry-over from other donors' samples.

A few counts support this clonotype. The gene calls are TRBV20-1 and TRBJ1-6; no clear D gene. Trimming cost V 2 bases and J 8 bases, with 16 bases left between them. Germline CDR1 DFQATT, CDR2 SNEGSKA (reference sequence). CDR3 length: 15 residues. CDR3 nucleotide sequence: TGCAGTGCTAGAAGAATCGGCCTTCAGGATTCACCCCTCCACTTT. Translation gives CSARRIGLQDSPLHF.

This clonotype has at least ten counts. In DNA form, the CDR3 reads TGTGCCAGCAGCTCGGGAACAAGAGGGACACTTCAAGAGACCCAGTACTTC. Protein sequence: CASSSGTRGTLQETQYF. This chain joins TRBV5-5 and TRBJ2-5; D might be TRBD1 (6 bases). V lost 3 bases, J lost 2 bases, and 20 bases lay in between. Germline V CDR1 and CDR2: SGHKS, YYEKEE (reference sequence). The CDR3 sequence is 17 residues long.

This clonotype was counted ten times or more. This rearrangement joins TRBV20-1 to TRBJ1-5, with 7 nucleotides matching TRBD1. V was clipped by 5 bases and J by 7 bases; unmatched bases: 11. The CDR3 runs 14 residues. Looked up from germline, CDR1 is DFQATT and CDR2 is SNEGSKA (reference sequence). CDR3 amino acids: CSARPTGQRQPQHF. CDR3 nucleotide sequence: TGCAGTGCTCGCCCGACAGGGCAGCGGCAGCCCCAGCATTTT.

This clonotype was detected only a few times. As DNA, the CDR3 is TGCAGTGCCCCCTTAGGGAGAGCGAACACCGGGGAGCTGTTTTTT. It encodes CSAPLGRANTGELFF. The chain joins TRBV20-1 to TRBJ2-2; D possibly corresponds to TRBD2 (5 bases). CDR1 DFQATT and CDR2 SNEGSKA come from the germline V gene (reference sequence). With 6 bases removed from V and 0 bases from J, the gap between germline ends came to 14 bases. This CDR3 has 15 residues.

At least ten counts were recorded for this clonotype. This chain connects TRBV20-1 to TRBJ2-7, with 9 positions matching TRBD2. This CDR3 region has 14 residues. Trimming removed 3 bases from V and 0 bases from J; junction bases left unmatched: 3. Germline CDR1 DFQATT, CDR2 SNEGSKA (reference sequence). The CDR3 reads CSASRLAVSYEQYF. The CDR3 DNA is TGCAGTGCTAGCCGACTAGCGGTCTCCTACGAGCAGTACTTC.

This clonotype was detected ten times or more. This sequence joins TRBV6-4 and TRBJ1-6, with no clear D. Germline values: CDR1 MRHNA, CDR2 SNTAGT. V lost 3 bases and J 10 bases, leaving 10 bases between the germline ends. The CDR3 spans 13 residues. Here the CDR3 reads CASSEGGYSPLHF. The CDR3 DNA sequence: TGTGCCAGCAGTGAAGGCGGTTACTCACCCCTCCACTTT.

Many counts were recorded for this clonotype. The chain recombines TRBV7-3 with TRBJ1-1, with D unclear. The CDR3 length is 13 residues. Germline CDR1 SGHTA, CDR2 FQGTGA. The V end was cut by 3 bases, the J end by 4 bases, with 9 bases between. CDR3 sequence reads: CASSFGPSTEAFF. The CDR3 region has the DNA TGTGCCAGCAGCTTTGGGCCCAGCACTGAAGCTTTCTTT.

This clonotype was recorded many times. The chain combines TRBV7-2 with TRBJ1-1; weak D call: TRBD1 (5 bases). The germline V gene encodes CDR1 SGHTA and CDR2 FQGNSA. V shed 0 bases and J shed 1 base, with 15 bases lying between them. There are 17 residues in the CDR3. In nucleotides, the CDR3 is TGTGCCAGCAGCTTAGCAGTAGGGGTCAGATCGAACACTGAAGCTTTCTTT. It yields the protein CASSLAVGVRSNTEAFF.

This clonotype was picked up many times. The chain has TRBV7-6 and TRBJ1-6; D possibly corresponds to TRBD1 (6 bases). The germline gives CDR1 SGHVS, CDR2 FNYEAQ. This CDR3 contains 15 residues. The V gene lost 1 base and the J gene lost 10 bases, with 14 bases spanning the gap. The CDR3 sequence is CASSLVPGAVSPLHF. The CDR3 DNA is TGTGCCAGCAGCTTAGTGCCAGGGGCAGTCTCACCCCTCCACTTT. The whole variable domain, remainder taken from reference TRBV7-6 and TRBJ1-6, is GAGVSQSPRYKVTKRGQDVALRCDPISGHVSLYWYRQALGQGPEFLTYFNYEAQQDKSGLPNDRFSAERPEGSISTLTIQRTEQRDSAMYRCASSLVPGAVSPLHFGNGTRLTVT.

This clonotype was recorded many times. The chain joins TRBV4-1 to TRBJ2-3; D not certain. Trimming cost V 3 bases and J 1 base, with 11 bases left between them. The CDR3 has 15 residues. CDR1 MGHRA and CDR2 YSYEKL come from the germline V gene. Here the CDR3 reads CASSQQSAGTDTQYF. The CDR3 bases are TGCGCCAGCAGCCAGCAGAGTGCTGGCACAGATACGCAGTATTTT.

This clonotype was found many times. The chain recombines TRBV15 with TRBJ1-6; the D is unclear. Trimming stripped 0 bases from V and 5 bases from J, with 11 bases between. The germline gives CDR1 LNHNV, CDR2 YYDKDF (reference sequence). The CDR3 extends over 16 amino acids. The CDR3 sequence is CATSRDSEGNNSPLHF. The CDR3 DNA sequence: TGTGCCACCAGCAGAGATTCAGAGGGAAATAATTCACCCCTCCACTTT.

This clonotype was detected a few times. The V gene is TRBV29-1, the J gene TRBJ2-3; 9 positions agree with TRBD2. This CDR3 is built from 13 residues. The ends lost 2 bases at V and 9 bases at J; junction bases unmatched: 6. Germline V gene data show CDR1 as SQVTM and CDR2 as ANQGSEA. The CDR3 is CSVEFRLAETQYF. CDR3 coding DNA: TGCAGCGTTGAATTCCGACTAGCGGAGACGCAGTATTTT.

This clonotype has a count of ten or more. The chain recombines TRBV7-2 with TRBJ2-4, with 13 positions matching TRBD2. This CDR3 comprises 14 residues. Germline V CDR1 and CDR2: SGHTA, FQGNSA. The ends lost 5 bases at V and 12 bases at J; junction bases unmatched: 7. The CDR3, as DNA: TGTGCCAGCAGCCCCGGGACTAGCGGGACGGGTCAGTACTTC. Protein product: CASSPGTSGTGQYF.

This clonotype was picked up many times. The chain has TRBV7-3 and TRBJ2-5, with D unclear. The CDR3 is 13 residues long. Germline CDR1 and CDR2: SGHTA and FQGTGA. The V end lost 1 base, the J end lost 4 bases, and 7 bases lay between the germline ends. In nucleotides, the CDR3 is TGTGCCAGCAGCTTAAACACCCGAGAGACCCAGTACTTC. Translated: CASSLNTRETQYF. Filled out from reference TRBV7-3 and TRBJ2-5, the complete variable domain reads GAGVSQTPSNKVTEKGKYVELRCDPISGHTALYWYRQSLGQGPEFLIYFQGTGAADDSGLPNDRFFAVRPEGSVSTLKIQRTERGDSAVYLCASSLNTRETQYFGPGTRLLVL.

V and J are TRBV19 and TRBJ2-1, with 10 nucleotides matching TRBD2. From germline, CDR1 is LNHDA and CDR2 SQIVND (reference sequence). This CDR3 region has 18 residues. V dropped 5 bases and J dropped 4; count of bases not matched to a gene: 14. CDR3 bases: TGTGCCAGTAGTCGGGGGCTAGCGGGAGCGGATACTTACAATGAGCAGTTCTTC. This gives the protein CASSRGLAGADTYNEQFF.

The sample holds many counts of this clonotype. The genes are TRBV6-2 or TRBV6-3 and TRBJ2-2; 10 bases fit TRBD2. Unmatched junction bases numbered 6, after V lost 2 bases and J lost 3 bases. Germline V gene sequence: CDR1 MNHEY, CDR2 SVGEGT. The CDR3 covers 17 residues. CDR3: CASSYLAGEPDTGELFF. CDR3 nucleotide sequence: TGTGCCAGCAGTTACCTAGCGGGGGAACCCGACACCGGGGAGCTGTTTTTT.

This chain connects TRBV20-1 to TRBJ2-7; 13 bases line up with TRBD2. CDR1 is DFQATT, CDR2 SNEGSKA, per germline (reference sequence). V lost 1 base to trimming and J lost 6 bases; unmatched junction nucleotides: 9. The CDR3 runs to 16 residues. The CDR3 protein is CSARGLAGGQGGEQYF. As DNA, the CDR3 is TGCAGTGCTAGAGGACTAGCGGGGGGCCAAGGAGGCGAGCAGTACTTC.

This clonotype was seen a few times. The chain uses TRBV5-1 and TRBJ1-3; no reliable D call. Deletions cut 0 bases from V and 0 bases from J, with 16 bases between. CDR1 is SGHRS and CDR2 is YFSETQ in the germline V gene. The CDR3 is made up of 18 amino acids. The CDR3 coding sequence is TGCGCCAGCAGCTTGGACTTCGGACTCAGGAGCTCTGGAAACACCATATATTTT. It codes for CASSLDFGLRSSGNTIYF.

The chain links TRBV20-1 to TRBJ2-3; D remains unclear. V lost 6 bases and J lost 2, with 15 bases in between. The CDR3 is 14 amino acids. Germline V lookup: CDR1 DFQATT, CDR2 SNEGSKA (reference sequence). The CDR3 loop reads CSAQLQRFTDTQYF. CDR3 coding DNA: TGCAGTGCCCAGTTACAGAGATTCACAGATACGCAGTATTTT.

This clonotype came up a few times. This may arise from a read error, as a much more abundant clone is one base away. This CDR3 reads CASSVGRQETQYF. CDR3 nucleotide sequence: TGTGCCAGCAGCGTAGGCAGACAAGAGACCCAGTACTTC. The chain has TRBV9 and TRBJ2-5; D is ambiguous. CDR1 and CDR2 (germline): SGDLS, YYNGEE. This CDR3 is 13 amino acids long. V was pared by 0 bases and J by 2 bases, with 5 bases between.

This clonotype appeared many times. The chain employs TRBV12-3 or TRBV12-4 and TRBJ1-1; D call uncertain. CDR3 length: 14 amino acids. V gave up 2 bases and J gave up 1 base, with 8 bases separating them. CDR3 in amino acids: CASSLYGENTEAFF. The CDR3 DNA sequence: TGTGCCAGCAGTTTATACGGGGAGAACACTGAAGCTTTCTTT.